The 5 T cell receptor beta chains below all came from one sample that was sequenced in a study of blood T cell repertoires in COVID-19. Libraries were prepared by immunoSEQ multiplex PCR; TCRdb keeps only in-frame clonotypes and omits some of them. The sample contains 230,000 or so clones, about 79% of which appear only once. The sample taken for sequencing was peripheral blood. These TCRs come from a woman aged 40 to 50 who had recovered from COVID-19.

This clone was detected only once. In DNA, the CDR3 is TGTGCCAGTAGTACGGAAATACAGGGTAACGAGCAGTACTTC. This encodes CASSTEIQGNEQYF. The V call is TRBV19, the J call TRBJ2-7; TRBD1 is a possible D gene (6 bases). V lost 4 bases and J lost 5, with 15 bases in between. Looked up from germline, CDR1 is LNHDA and CDR2 is SQIVND (reference sequence). CDR3 length: 14 amino acids.

V usage is TRBV7-2 and J usage is TRBJ1-1; D is ambiguous. The CDR3 spans 13 residues. V dropped 1 base and J dropped 1 base, with 4 bases sitting between them. From germline, CDR1 is SGHTA and CDR2 FQGNSA. CDR3 nucleotide sequence: TGTGCCAGCAGCTTAGGGAGGAACACTGAAGCTTTCTTT. Amino acid sequence: CASSLGRNTEAFF.

This clone was observed a single time. The genes are TRBV28 and TRBJ1-2, with TRBD1 matching over 10 bases. This CDR3 is 16 amino acids long. The trim removed 4 bases at V and 5 bases at J, leaving 10 bases unmatched. Germline CDR1 reads MDHEN; CDR2 reads SYDVKM. CDR3 region: CASSSNDRGQGYGYTF. CDR3 DNA: TGTGCCAGCAGTTCAAATGACAGGGGGCAGGGTTATGGCTACACCTTC.

The V call is TRBV5-6, the J call TRBJ1-2; perhaps TRBD1 as D (6 bases). Germline V gene sequence: CDR1 SGHDT, CDR2 YYEEEE. Trimming shortened V by 3 bases and J by 5 bases, and 11 bases separated the two germline ends. The CDR3 is 13 residues long. The CDR3 sequence is CASSSTGQYGYTF. CDR3 DNA: TGTGCCAGCAGCTCGACAGGTCAATATGGCTACACCTTC. The entire variable domain, with the rest obtained from reference TRBV5-6 and TRBJ1-2, is as follows: DAGVTQSPTHLIKTRGQQVTLRCSPKSGHDTVSWYQQALGQGPQFIFQYYEEEERQRGNFPDRFSGHQFPNYSSELNVNALLLGDSALYLCASSSTGQYGYTFGSGTRLTVV.

CDR3 sequence reads: CATSRDFGGGAPEQFF. CDR3 sequence (DNA): TGTGCCACCAGCAGAGATTTTGGCGGGGGGGCCCCTGAGCAGTTCTTC. The chain uses TRBV15 and TRBJ2-1; 9 positions match TRBD2. Germline V gives CDR1 LNHNV, CDR2 YYDKDF (reference sequence). CDR3 length equals 16 residues. Germline trimming cut 0 bases from V and 9 bases from J; bases unmatched to any gene: 9.